This is a list of T cell receptor beta chains from one sample in a study. TCRdb processed the 5' RACE reads anew with MiXCR; each CDR3 protein has one entry. The sample lists 20,000 to 25,000 distinct CDR3 sequences; less than 40% were seen once. The sample was tumor-infiltrating naive CD4+ T cells sorted from the breast tumor. The source is a female donor with breast cancer. Both conserved end residues are part of each CDR3. D genes are given only for firm matches. Expanded clones get a size class; other rows say once, few or many, or leave the size out.

13,TRBV4-1,many,TRBJ2-3,TRBD2,CASTGTRTDTQYF,TGCGCCAGCACCGGGACTAGGACAGATACGCAGTATTTT
13,TRBV20-1,.,TRBJ1-6,TRBD1,CSAYRGYNSPLHF,TGCAGTGCCTACAGGGGATATAATTCACCCCTCCACTTT
16,TRBV25-1,medium-sized,TRBJ2-1,TRBD2,CASSPLAGVYYNEQFF,TGTGCCAGCAGTCCCCTAGCGGGAGTTTACTACAATGAGCAGTTCTTC
16,TRBV6-1,.,TRBJ1-5,.,CASSEFVSISNQPQHF,TGTGCCAGCAGTGAATTCGTCAGTATAAGCAATCAGCCCCAGCATTTT
15,TRBV6-5,many,TRBJ1-2,.,CASSYSSGWKRGYTF,TGTGCCAGCAGTTACTCGTCAGGGTGGAAAAGAGGCTACACCTTC
14,TRBV20-1,few,TRBJ2-7,.,CSARDQSSSGEQYF,TGCAGTGCTAGAGATCAATCCAGTTCGGGCGAGCAGTACTTC
16,TRBV9,.,TRBJ2-7,TRBD1,CASSVGSGTGFYEQYF,TGTGCCAGCAGCGTAGGGTCCGGGACAGGGTTTTACGAGCAGTACTTC
15,TRBV28,.,TRBJ2-7,TRBD2,CASSRLAGTSYEQYF,TGTGCCAGCAGCAGACTAGCGGGTACATCCTACGAGCAGTACTTC
13,TRBV30,.,TRBJ1-1,.,CAWGVTADTEAFF,TGTGCCTGGGGTGTAACCGCGGACACTGAAGCTTTCTTT
16,TRBV20-1,.,TRBJ2-1,.,CSARDRRGPSHNEQFF,TGCAGTGCTAGAGATCGTCGGGGCCCCTCCCACAATGAGCAGTTCTTC
11,TRBV29-1,.,TRBJ2-1,.,CSVEEYNEQFF,TGCAGCGTTGAAGAGTACAATGAGCAGTTCTTC
14,TRBV5-1,.,TRBJ2-7,TRBD2,CASSLGWTSIEQYF,TGCGCCAGCAGCTTGGGTTGGACTAGCATTGAGCAGTACTTC
14,TRBV2,.,TRBJ2-2,.,CASNTGSRTGELFF,TGTGCCAGTAACACAGGGTCACGCACCGGGGAGCTGTTTTTT
15,TRBV5-1,few,TRBJ1-4,.,CASSLAAPGDEKLFF,TGCGCCAGCAGCTTGGCCGCGCCAGGGGATGAAAAACTGTTTTTT
15,TRBV3-1,few,TRBJ2-7,TRBD1,CASSGKQGVSYEQYF,TGTGCCAGCAGCGGTAAACAGGGGGTCTCCTACGAGCAGTACTTC
15,TRBV15,.,TRBJ1-1,TRBD1,CATSKGTGGKTEAFF,TGTGCCACCAGCAAGGGGACAGGGGGGAAGACTGAAGCTTTCTTT
16,TRBV20-1,medium-sized,TRBJ1-4,TRBD1,CSASLGQAYLNEKLFF,TGCAGTGCTAGCCTGGGACAGGCCTACCTGAATGAAAAACTGTTTTTT
13,TRBV12-3/TRBV12-4,.,TRBJ1-1,.,CASSFQLNTEAFF,TGTGCCAGCAGTTTTCAGCTGAACACTGAAGCTTTCTTT
14,TRBV7-9,many,TRBJ1-1,.,CASSFIEGTTEAFF,TGTGCCAGCAGCTTCATAGAGGGGACCACTGAAGCTTTCTTT
11,TRBV29-1,.,TRBJ2-1,.,CSVETYNEQFF,TGCAGCGTTGAGACGTACAATGAGCAGTTCTTC
13,TRBV27,many,TRBJ1-5,.,CASSLESNQPQHF,TGTGCCAGCAGTTTAGAGAGCAATCAGCCCCAGCATTTT
13,TRBV25-1,few,TRBJ2-1,.,CASSDTPGAKQFF,TGTGCCAGCAGTGATACCCCGGGAGCGAAGCAGTTCTTC
16,TRBV9,.,TRBJ2-7,TRBD1,CVSSVGSGTGFYEQYF,TGTGTCAGCAGCGTAGGGTCCGGGACAGGGTTTTACGAGCAGTACTTC
15,TRBV6-5,.,TRBJ2-3,TRBD1,CASSSGQGRTDTQYF,TGTGCCAGCAGTTCCGGACAGGGGCGCACAGATACGCAGTATTTT
18,TRBV5-1,.,TRBJ1-6,.,CASSLSPGQGRTNSPLHF,TGCGCCAGCAGCTTGAGCCCAGGCCAGGGCAGAACCAATTCACCCCTCCACTTT
15,TRBV7-2,medium-sized,TRBJ2-3,.,CASSLSTVNTDTQYF,TGTGCCAGCAGCTTGTCGACGGTTAACACAGATACGCAGTATTTT
15,TRBV7-8,.,TRBJ2-7,.,CASSLAWDNSYEQYF,TGTGCCAGCAGCCTAGCGTGGGACAACTCCTACGAGCAGTACTTC
16,TRBV13,.,TRBJ2-5,TRBD2,CASSFGGGAGQETQYF,TGTGCCAGCAGCTTTGGCGGGGGGGCCGGCCAAGAGACCCAGTACTTC
13,TRBV20-1,once,TRBJ1-5,.,CSAAAGTWQPQHF,TGCAGTGCCGCCGCGGGAACCTGGCAGCCCCAGCATTTT
14,TRBV29-1,.,TRBJ2-1,.,CSVEARGFSNEQFF,TGCAGCGTTGAGGCCAGGGGATTTTCGAATGAGCAGTTCTTC
14,TRBV5-1,medium-sized,TRBJ1-1,TRBD1,CASSLGTGNTEAFF,TGCGCCAGCAGCTTGGGGACAGGGAACACTGAAGCTTTCTTT
14,TRBV15,few,TRBJ2-1,TRBD2,CATSRSGRYSEQFF,TGTGCCACCAGCAGAAGCGGGAGATATAGTGAGCAGTTCTTC
16,TRBV4-2,medium-sized,TRBJ2-7,TRBD2,CASSQDQGGRSYEQYF,TGTGCCAGCAGCCAAGATCAGGGCGGGAGGTCCTACGAGCAGTACTTC
15,TRBV7-3,many,TRBJ2-7,TRBD2,CASSLWSGSGYEQYF,TGTGCCAGCAGCTTATGGAGCGGGAGTGGCTACGAGCAGTACTTC
14,TRBV20-1,medium-sized,TRBJ1-5,TRBD1,CSALRTGPNQPQHF,TGCAGTGCCCTAAGGACAGGTCCCAATCAGCCCCAGCATTTT
16,TRBV6-1,many,TRBJ2-1,TRBD2,CASRRLAGTSYNEQFF,TGTGCCAGCAGGAGACTAGCGGGAACTTCCTACAATGAGCAGTTCTTC
17,TRBV2,.,TRBJ2-2,TRBD1,CASSVAPGQGNTGELFF,TGTGCCAGCAGTGTAGCTCCGGGACAGGGGAACACCGGGGAGCTGTTTTTT
15,TRBV20-1,medium-sized,TRBJ2-1,.,CSARDSLVGYNEQFF,TGCAGTGCTAGAGATTCACTAGTAGGTTACAATGAGCAGTTCTTC
17,TRBV20-1,.,TRBJ2-1,.,CSASNLLQRSSYNEQFF,TGCAGTGCTAGCAACCTCCTCCAGCGGAGCTCCTACAATGAGCAGTTCTTC
16,TRBV29-1,.,TRBJ2-1,TRBD2,CSVGRLAGVSYNEQFF,TGCAGCGTTGGGAGACTAGCGGGAGTCTCCTACAATGAGCAGTTCTTC
14,TRBV28,.,TRBJ2-1,TRBD1,CASSSGQLYNEQFF,TGTGCCAGCAGTTCGGGACAGCTTTACAATGAGCAGTTCTTC
14,TRBV6-5,once,TRBJ2-7,.,CASSYYGNGYEQYF,TGTGCCAGCAGTTACTACGGTAATGGCTACGAGCAGTACTTC
15,TRBV20-1,few,TRBJ2-3,.,CSARDLAGRADTQYF,TGCAGTGCTAGAGATTTGGCGGGACGAGCAGATACGCAGTATTTT
13,TRBV2,many,TRBJ2-7,.,CASSEALTYEQYF,TGTGCCAGCAGTGAAGCGCTGACCTACGAGCAGTACTTC
16,TRBV7-6,.,TRBJ2-1,.,CASSSKVSSSYNEQFF,TGTGCCAGCAGCTCCAAAGTTTCGAGCTCCTACAATGAGCAGTTCTTC
15,TRBV20-1,.,TRBJ2-5,.,CSARDLGTNEETQYF,TGCAGTGCTAGAGATCTCGGGACAAACGAAGAGACCCAGTACTTC
14,TRBV7-9,many,TRBJ2-1,.,CASSPRLADNEQFF,TGTGCCAGCAGTCCCCGATTAGCGGACAATGAGCAGTTCTTC
15,TRBV7-9,many,TRBJ2-7,TRBD1,CASSSEGQGSYEQYF,TGTGCCAGCAGCTCAGAGGGACAGGGAAGCTACGAGCAGTACTTC
15,TRBV12-3/TRBV12-4,.,TRBJ2-5,TRBD2,CASRPSAGLQETQYF,TGTGCCAGCAGACCTTCAGCGGGACTCCAAGAGACCCAGTACTTC
12,TRBV20-1,many,TRBJ2-1,.,CSARTGGREQFF,TGCAGTGCTAGAACAGGCGGCAGGGAGCAGTTCTTC
14,TRBV7-3,medium-sized,TRBJ1-1,.,CASSLSGHNTEAFF,TGTGCCAGCAGCTTATCCGGACATAACACTGAAGCTTTCTTT
14,TRBV10-2,many,TRBJ2-1,TRBD1,CASSDPGTGDEQFF,TGCGCCAGCAGTGACCCCGGGACAGGGGATGAGCAGTTCTTC
15,TRBV5-1,.,TRBJ2-1,TRBD1,CASSQGTGVYNEQFF,TGCGCCAGCAGTCAAGGGACAGGGGTTTACAATGAGCAGTTCTTC
18,TRBV28,few,TRBJ1-5,TRBD1,CASSLLGTGLYSNQPQHF,TGTGCCAGCAGTTTACTGGGGACAGGACTTTATAGCAATCAGCCCCAGCATTTT